This T cell receptor (beta chain) emerged from a study of blood T cell repertoires in COVID-19. As for the study in general: PBMCs, B-cell-depleted T cells, or T cells provided the cDNA or gDNA that made up the material.

Trimming took 2 bases from V and 10 from J; bases not matched to a gene: 7. The CDR3 has 14 residues. Germline V gene sequence: CDR1 LGHDT, CDR2 YNNKEL (reference sequence). As processed by the authors: From reference gene primer amplification, estimates of nucleated cell counts were derived. TCRdb's copy holds only in-frame clones and misses some; the assay was immunoSEQ multiplex PCR. V, J and clone size reflect that table, while D and trimming were determined from the DNA. This table has some 64,000 clones, over 75% appearing once. The sequence derives from a man aged 60 to 69 with acute or convalescent COVID-19. The chain joins TRBV3-1 (or the pseudogene TRBV3-2) to TRBJ1-4; 7 bases match TRBD1. Sequencing was performed on peripheral blood. CDR3 sequence reads: CASSQPTGKGKLFF. The DNA of the CDR3 is TGTGCCAGCAGCCAACCGACAGGGAAGGGAAAACTGTTTTTT.